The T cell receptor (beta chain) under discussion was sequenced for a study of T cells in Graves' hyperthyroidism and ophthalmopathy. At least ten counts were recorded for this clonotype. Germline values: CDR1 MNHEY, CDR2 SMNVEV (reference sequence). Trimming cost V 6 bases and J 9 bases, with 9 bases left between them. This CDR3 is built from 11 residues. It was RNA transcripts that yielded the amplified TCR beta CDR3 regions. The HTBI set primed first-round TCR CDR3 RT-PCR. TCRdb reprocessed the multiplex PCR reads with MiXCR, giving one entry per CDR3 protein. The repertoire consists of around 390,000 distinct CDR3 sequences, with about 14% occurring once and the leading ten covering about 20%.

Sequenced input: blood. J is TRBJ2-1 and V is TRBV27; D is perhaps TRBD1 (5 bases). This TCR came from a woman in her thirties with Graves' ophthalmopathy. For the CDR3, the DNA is TGTGCCAGCAGATCTAGGGGTGAGCAGTTCTTC. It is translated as CASRSRGEQFF.